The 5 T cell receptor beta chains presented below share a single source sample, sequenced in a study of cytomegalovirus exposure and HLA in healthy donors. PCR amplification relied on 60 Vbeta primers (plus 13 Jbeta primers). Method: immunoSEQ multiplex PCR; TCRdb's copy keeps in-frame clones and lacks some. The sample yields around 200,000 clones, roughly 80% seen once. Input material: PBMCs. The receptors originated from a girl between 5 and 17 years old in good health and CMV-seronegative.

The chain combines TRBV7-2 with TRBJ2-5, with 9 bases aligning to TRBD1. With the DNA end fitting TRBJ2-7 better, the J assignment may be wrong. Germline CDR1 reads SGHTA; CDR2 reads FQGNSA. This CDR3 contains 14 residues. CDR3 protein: CASRTGGATYEQYF. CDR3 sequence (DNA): TGTGCCAGCAGGACAGGGGGGGCCACCTACGAGCAGTACTTC.

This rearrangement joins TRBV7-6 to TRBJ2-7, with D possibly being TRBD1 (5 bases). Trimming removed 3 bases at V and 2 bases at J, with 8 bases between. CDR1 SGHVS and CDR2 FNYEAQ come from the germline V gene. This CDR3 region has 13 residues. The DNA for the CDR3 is TGTGCCAGCAGCTTCGGCAGGGCCTACGAGCAGTACTTC. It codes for CASSFGRAYEQYF. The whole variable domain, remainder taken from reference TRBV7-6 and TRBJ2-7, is GAGVSQSPRYKVTKRGQDVALRCDPISGHVSLYWYRQALGQGPEFLTYFNYEAQQDKSGLPNDRFSAERPEGSISTLTIQRTEQRDSAMYRCASSFGRAYEQYFGPGTRLTVT.

In DNA form, the CDR3 reads TGTGCCAGCAGTGAGGGGGCCAGCCGCTATGGCTACACCTTC. It specifies CASSEGASRYGYTF. V is TRBV28 and J is TRBJ1-2; the match to TRBD1 covers 7 bases. This CDR3 contains 14 residues. CDR1 MDHEN and CDR2 SYDVKM come from the germline V gene. J gave up 4 bases and V 5 bases, and 7 bases lay outside the gene matches.

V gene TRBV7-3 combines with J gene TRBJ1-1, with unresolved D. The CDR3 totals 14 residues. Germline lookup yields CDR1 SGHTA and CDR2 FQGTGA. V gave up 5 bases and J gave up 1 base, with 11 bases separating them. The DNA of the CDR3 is TGTGCCAGCAGCCCAAGGGAGGGGAACACTGAAGCTTTCTTT. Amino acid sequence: CASSPREGNTEAFF.

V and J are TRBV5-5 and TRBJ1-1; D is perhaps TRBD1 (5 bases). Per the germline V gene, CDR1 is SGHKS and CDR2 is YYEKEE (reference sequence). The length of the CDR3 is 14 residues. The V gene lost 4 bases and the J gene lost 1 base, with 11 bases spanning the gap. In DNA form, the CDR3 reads TGTGCCAGCAGCCCCCGGGGGGAGAACACTGAAGCTTTCTTT. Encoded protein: CASSPRGENTEAFF. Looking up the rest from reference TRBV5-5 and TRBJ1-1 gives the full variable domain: DAGVTQSPTHLIKTRGQQVTLRCSPISGHKSVSWYQQVLGQGPQFIFQYYEKEERGRGNFPDRFSARQFPNYSSELNVNALLLGDSALYLCASSPRGENTEAFFGQGTRLTVV.